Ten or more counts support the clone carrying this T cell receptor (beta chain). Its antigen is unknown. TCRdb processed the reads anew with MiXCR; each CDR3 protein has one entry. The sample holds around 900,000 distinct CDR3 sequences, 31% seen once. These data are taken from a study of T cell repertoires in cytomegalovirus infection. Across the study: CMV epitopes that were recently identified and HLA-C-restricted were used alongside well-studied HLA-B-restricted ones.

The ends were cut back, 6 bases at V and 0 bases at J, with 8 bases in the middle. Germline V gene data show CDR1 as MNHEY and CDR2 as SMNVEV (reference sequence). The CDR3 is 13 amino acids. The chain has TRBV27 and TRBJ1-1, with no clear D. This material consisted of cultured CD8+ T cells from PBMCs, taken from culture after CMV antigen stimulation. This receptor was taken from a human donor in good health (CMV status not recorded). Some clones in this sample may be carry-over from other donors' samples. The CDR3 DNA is TGTGCCAGCAGCCTTACAATGAACACTGAAGCTTTCTTT. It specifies CASSLTMNTEAFF.